This TCR beta chain was obtained from a study of beta chain features in type 1 diabetes (dated 2018 in TCRdb). Notes on the research overall: No differences in mean age, gender distribution, total cell number or subset yield were found between patients and healthy donors. Regulatory and stem cell-like memory subsets were obtained from only 8 patients and roughly 8 healthy donors, while naive and central memory subsets were obtained from all 30 or so donors. A total of 100 million to 110 million sorted cells were examined across all samples, and a strong correlation was observed between cell number per subset and RNA yield. In the study, recently diagnosed type 1 diabetes patients and matched healthy donors were compared on the TCRB repertoires of their sorted circulating CD4+ T cell subsets.

Each donor gave one peripheral blood draw, about 110 mL on average, collected into heparinised tubes. Naive, central memory, regulatory and stem cell-like memory CD4+ T cells were sorted on a BD FACSAria II using a panel including CD45RO, CCR7, CD25, CD127, CD95 and CD27. All sorted populations exceeded 95% purity. PBMCs were isolated immediately by Lymphoprep density gradient centrifugation and stained directly without culture. So that batch effects would be minimized, each experiment stained and sorted samples in pairs, pairing one healthy donor with one patient. All of the isolated RNA was reverse transcribed with the High Capacity cDNA Reverse Transcription Kit, so expressed TCRB transcripts were sequenced. Naive, central memory and regulatory T cell samples underwent deep immunoSEQ sequencing, averaging about 3.3 million total reads per sample. Sorted cells were lysed in RLT buffer and RNA was extracted with DNase-treated RNeasy Micro or Mini kits, depending on cell number. Each cell subset was processed separately to prevent cross-contamination, with patient and healthy donor samples processed together. The immunoSEQ multiplex PCR was used to amplify TCRB sequences from cDNA, generating 87-bp fragments that spanned the CDR3 region. The amplicons were sequenced using the Illumina HiSeq platform. Regarding the original processing steps: PCR bias was computationally corrected using synthetic template baselines, reads within Hamming distance 2 were collapsed, and singletons that could not be merged were discarded. Reads were aligned against IMGT so that V, D and J genes, CDR3 length and insertions or deletions at six rearrangement sites could be assigned. Clonotype counts were normalized to sorted cell number within each subset before computing true diversity and Gini coefficients with the tcR R package. The overlap coefficient, calculated on TCRB nucleotide sequences, was used to quantify repertoire sharing. As a proxy for the pre-selection repertoire, out-of-frame TCRB sequences from naive cells were analyzed. TCRdb stores this immuneACCESS table with in-frame sequences only. Part of the clones is absent; in the studies checked, under half of the shortfall reflects unresolved V genes, and no reason is known for the rest. Clonal size and the V and J genes are those of that table, whereas D and trimming came from the DNA. In this sample the table shows around 250,000 clones, around 13% of which occur a single time. The ten largest clones take up about 0.019% of the sample.

In the case of this clone: The specificity of this receptor is unknown. The sample holds no much larger clone one base away, and base qualities are not on file.

Points the paper makes about the study in general: HLA sub-analyses involved small numbers of individuals, so any influence of HLA type on TCRB rearrangement remained unresolved. Naive, central memory and regulatory TCRB repertoires appeared to be more similar among patients than among healthy donors. Fewer insertions and more nucleotide deletions at VDJ recombination sites were observed in patients with type 1 diabetes, implying thymic rearrangement abnormalities. Type 1 diabetes patients showed a moderate but significant shortening of TCRB CDR3 length in all four CD4+ subsets. Shorter templates might have been favored by PCR, but patient and control samples were amplified and corrected together, so both groups would have been affected equally by any skew. Sequencing cDNA rather than genomic DNA could over-represent highly expressing activated cells, although activation and CD3 levels did not differ between groups.

There are 13 amino acids in the CDR3, from cysteine to phenylalanine inclusive. The sequence is cut down to CDR3 DNA, 39 bases in frame from base 1. Trimming removed 4 bases from V and 3 bases from J, leaving 13 bases between the germline ends. Per the germline V gene, SQVTM is the CDR1 and ANQGSEA is the CDR2. The specimen was naive CD4+ T cells from blood. What this sample's cell subset or site label stands for: true naive CD4+ T cells. The rearrangement combines TRBV29-1 with TRBJ2-7, with TRBD1 perhaps the D gene, on 6 matching bases. The TCR originated in a man younger than 45 with type 1 diabetes. The sequenced DNA: TGCAGCGTTGGGTCAGGGGAGTTCTACGAGCAGTACTTC. This sequence encodes CSVGSGEFYEQYF.